This record covers a single T cell receptor beta chain. Measured with immunoSEQ multiplex PCR; TCRdb has only the in-frame clones, and not every one. The sample lists roughly 560,000 clones, about 80% occurring once. The data belong to a study of shared T cell receptors in the human thymus. These data were also reused for a study on human thymus T cells. Per that paper: The thymus was resected at corrective cardiac surgery. V and J gene usage appeared biased in thymic and blood repertoires.

The clonotype was recovered from a boy under two years old with a congenital heart defect. Material for sequencing was thymocytes.

This chain's CDR3 is CAWSWDSPYGYTF. The CDR3 DNA sequence: TGTGCCTGGAGTTGGGACAGCCCATATGGCTACACCTTC. The rearrangement links TRBV30 to TRBJ1-2; the match to TRBD1 covers 7 bases. Germline V lookup: CDR1 GTSNPN, CDR2 SVGIG (reference sequence). V gave up 2 bases and J gave up 5 bases; unmatched junction bases: 5. The CDR3 length is 13 residues.